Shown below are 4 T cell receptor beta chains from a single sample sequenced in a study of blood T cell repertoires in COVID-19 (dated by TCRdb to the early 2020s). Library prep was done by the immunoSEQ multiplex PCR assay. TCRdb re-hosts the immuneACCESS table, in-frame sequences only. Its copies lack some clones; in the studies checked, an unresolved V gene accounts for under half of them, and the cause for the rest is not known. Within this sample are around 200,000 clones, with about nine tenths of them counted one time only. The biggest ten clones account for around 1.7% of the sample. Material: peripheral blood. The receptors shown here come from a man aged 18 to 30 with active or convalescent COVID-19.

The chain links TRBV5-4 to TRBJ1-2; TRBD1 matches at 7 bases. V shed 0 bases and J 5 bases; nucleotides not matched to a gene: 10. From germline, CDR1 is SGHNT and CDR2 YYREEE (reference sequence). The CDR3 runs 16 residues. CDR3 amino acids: CASSLGSNRGSYGYTF. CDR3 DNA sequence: TGTGCCAGCAGCTTGGGTAGTAACAGGGGATCTTATGGCTACACCTTC.

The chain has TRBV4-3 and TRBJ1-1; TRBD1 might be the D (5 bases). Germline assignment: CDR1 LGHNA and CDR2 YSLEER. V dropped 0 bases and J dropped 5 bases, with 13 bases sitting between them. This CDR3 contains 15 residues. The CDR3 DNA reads TGCGCCAGCAGCCAAGATCTGAGGGGAGGTACTGAAGCTTTCTTT. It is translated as CASSQDLRGGTEAFF.

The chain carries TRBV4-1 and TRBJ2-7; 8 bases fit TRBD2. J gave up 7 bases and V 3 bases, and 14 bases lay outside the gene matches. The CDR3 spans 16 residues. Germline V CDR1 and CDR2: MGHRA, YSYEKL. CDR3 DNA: TGCGCCAGCAGCCATATCCCGGGGGGGAGTACGTCTGAGCAGTACTTC. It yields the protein CASSHIPGGSTSEQYF.

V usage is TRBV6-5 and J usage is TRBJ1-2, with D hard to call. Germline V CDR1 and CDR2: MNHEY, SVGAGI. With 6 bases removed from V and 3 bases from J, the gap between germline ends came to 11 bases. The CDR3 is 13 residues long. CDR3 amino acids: CASRAEAYYGYTF. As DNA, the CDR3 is TGTGCCAGCAGGGCGGAGGCCTACTATGGCTACACCTTC.